This TCR beta chain came from a study of blood T cell repertoires in COVID-19. Study-level information: COVID-19 samples collected from the United States, Italy and Spain covered acute and convalescent phases.

Patients of the Seattle cohort, enrolled during active infection, were followed longitudinally. Original processing notes: Estimates of nucleated cell counts were drawn from the amplification of reference gene primers. Produced via immunoSEQ multiplex PCR; TCRdb's table is partial and in-frame only. Clone size and V and J calls were adopted from that table, with D and trimming inferred from the DNA. The profile shows hundreds of thousands of clones, approximately 91% of them singletons. V was clipped by 5 bases and J by 6 bases, with 13 bases between them. From germline, CDR1 is MNHNY and CDR2 SVGAGI (reference sequence). The CDR3 length is 13 residues.

This TCR derives from a woman between 65 and 79 years old with COVID-19, enrolled during active disease. The sample comprised peripheral blood. The chain combines TRBV6-6 with TRBJ1-2, with D possibly matching TRBD1 (5 bases). Here the CDR3 DNA reads TGTGCCAGCAGTACTTCCGGGACTGATGGCTACACCTTC. Translated, it gives CASSTSGTDGYTF.